Listed here is a single T cell receptor beta chain. Under the authors' procedure: Reference gene primers were amplified, and this amplification served to estimate nucleated cell counts. Method: immunoSEQ multiplex PCR; TCRdb's copy keeps in-frame clones and lacks some. That table furnishes V, J and clone size, whereas the DNA furnished D and trimming. The sample lists around 310,000 clones, around nine tenths seen once, with just under 9.5% in the top ten. This sample was taken from a study of blood T cell repertoires in COVID-19. Study summary: The samples span acute and convalescent COVID-19 from the United States, Italy and Spain.

CDR3 length equals 13 residues. V was pared by 5 bases and J by 8 bases, with 8 bases of the junction left unmatched. Germline-derived CDR1 and CDR2 are MNHEY and SVGAGI. Participants were placed into cohorts based on the clinical history they reported. Sequencing was done on a sample of PBMCs or T cells enriched from blood (not recorded which). The TCR originated in a woman aged 25 to 45 who had recovered from COVID-19. This chain joins TRBV6-5 and TRBJ1-2; 7 bases align to TRBD1. CDR3 coding DNA: TGTGCCAGCAGTCCCCGGACAGGTGGAGGCTACACCTTC. Translated: CASSPRTGGGYTF.